Below are 31 T cell receptor beta chains sequenced from a single sample in a study of cytomegalovirus exposure and HLA in healthy donors. PCR used 60 Vbeta primers and 13 Jbeta primers. Assay used: immunoSEQ multiplex PCR; TCRdb lists only in-frame clones, some missing. This sample's table reports 200,000 to 250,000 clones. Sequencing was carried out using PBMCs. The receptors here all came from a girl aged 2 to 9 in good health and CMV-seropositive.

V usage is TRBV28 and J usage is TRBJ1-2; weak D call: TRBD1 (6 bases). From germline, CDR1 is MDHEN and CDR2 SYDVKM. Trimming stripped 5 bases from V and 0 bases from J, with 10 bases between. The CDR3 spans 14 residues. The CDR3 sequence: CASSAQGTNYGYTF. In DNA form, the CDR3 reads TGTGCCAGCAGTGCACAGGGTACTAACTATGGCTACACCTTC.

The chain employs TRBV4-2 and TRBJ2-7, with 12 bases lining up with TRBD2. The CDR3 is 20 amino acids. Germline V gives CDR1 LGHNA, CDR2 YNFKEQ. With V trimmed by 1 base and J by 0 bases, 13 bases remained unmatched. The CDR3 sequence is CASSQVRLAGGMKSSYEQYF. CDR3 sequence (DNA): TGTGCCAGCAGCCAAGTTCGCCTAGCGGGAGGGATGAAGAGCTCCTACGAGCAGTACTTC.

The V and J genes are TRBV30 and TRBJ1-4, with no clear D. The germline V gene encodes CDR1 GTSNPN and CDR2 SVGIG (reference sequence). V was clipped by 4 bases and J by 5 bases, with 11 bases between them. CDR3 length: 13 residues. CDR3 in DNA: TGTGCCTGGAACGGTAGAAACAATGAAAAACTGTTTTTT. Its protein product is CAWNGRNNEKLFF.

The chain couples TRBV10-1 to TRBJ2-3; 9 nucleotides line up with TRBD2. This CDR3 has 19 amino acids. V gave up 3 bases and J gave up 1 base; unmatched junction bases: 14. Germline assignment: CDR1 WNHNN and CDR2 SYGVQD (reference sequence). The CDR3 DNA sequence: TGCGCCAGCAGTGAAACGCTAGCGGGACTGGTTCTAGGCACAGATACGCAGTATTTT. Protein sequence: CASSETLAGLVLGTDTQYF.

The J gene is TRBJ2-7, the V gene TRBV28, with 8 bases fitting TRBD2. The germline V gene encodes CDR1 MDHEN and CDR2 SYDVKM. J was trimmed by 5 bases and V by 8 bases; bases with no gene match: 14. The CDR3 is 15 amino acids. As DNA, the CDR3 is TGTGCCAGCCCCCCCCGGGACGGGGGGGTCCACGAGCAGTACTTC. Its protein product is CASPPRDGGVHEQYF.

The gene calls are TRBV9 and TRBJ1-1; 8 nucleotides align to TRBD1. The germline gives CDR1 SGDLS, CDR2 YYNGEE. Unmatched junction bases numbered 9, after V lost 0 bases and J lost 2 bases. There are 17 residues in the CDR3. CDR3 protein: CASSVDSQGAKNTEAFF. In DNA, the CDR3 is TGTGCCAGCAGCGTAGATAGCCAGGGGGCAAAAAACACTGAAGCTTTCTTT.

This sequence joins TRBV6-4 and TRBJ2-1, with 12 bases lining up with TRBD2. J gave up 6 bases and V 5 bases, and 5 bases lay outside the gene matches. The germline V gene has CDR1 MRHNA and CDR2 SNTAGT. The CDR3 has 15 residues. CDR3 sequence reads: CASSTLAGGTNEQFF. CDR3 coding DNA: TGTGCCAGCAGTACCCTAGCGGGAGGGACCAATGAGCAGTTCTTC.

The chain employs TRBV2 and TRBJ2-2; TRBD1 matches at 8 bases. This CDR3 has 16 amino acids. Germline assignment: CDR1 SNHLY and CDR2 FYNNEI. Trimming at V came to 8 bases and at J to 4 bases, leaving 12 bases not matched to a gene. The CDR3 bases are TGTGCCAGCTTGTCTCGGGACAGGCCCTCCACCGGGGAGCTGTTTTTT. This codes for CASLSRDRPSTGELFF.

The CDR3 spells CASRLGLGTSGSVFIEQFF. CDR3 bases: TGTGCAAGTCGCTTAGGACTTGGGACTAGCGGGAGTGTATTTATTGAGCAGTTCTTC. V usage is TRBV12-2 and J usage is TRBJ2-1; TRBD2 reflects the table's D call only, with no check against the DNA. TRBV12-2 has pseudogene status. The CDR3 has 19 residues.

V usage is TRBV28 and J usage is TRBJ2-5; unclear D gene. The J call may be wrong; the DNA end is better matched by TRBJ2-7. This CDR3 is 15 amino acids long. Germline V lookup: CDR1 MDHEN, CDR2 SYDVKM. The CDR3 DNA reads TGTGCCAGCAGTTTAACGGTAATTATATCCTACGAGCAGTACTTC. This sequence encodes CASSLTVIISYEQYF.

Remarks on this clone: The junction departs from the called germline gene at one end, perhaps through a read error. The genes are TRBV6-1 and TRBJ2-5, with D tentatively TRBD1 (6 bases). CDR1 and CDR2 (germline): MNHNS, SASEGT. CDR3 size: 9 residues. CDR3 in amino acids: CAGTPRGNF. The CDR3 DNA reads TGTGCCGGCACCCCCAGGGGAAACTTC.

The chain recombines TRBV5-5 with TRBJ1-1; D gene ambiguous. The CDR3 has 16 residues. Germline CDR1 reads SGHKS; CDR2 reads YYEKEE (reference sequence). Between the trimmed V and J ends, which lost 5 bases and 4 bases, there was a span of 21 bases. Here the CDR3 DNA reads TGTGCCAGCAGACTTCGCGACCGGGGAGGGTTCACTGAAGCTTTCTTT. Translation gives CASRLRDRGGFTEAFF. The whole variable domain, filled in from reference TRBV5-5 and TRBJ1-1, reads DAGVTQSPTHLIKTRGQQVTLRCSPISGHKSVSWYQQVLGQGPQFIFQYYEKEERGRGNFPDRFSARQFPNYSSELNVNALLLGDSALYLCASRLRDRGGFTEAFFGQGTRLTVV.

This chain uses TRBV6-5 with TRBJ2-1; D is possibly TRBD1 (6 bases). Germline CDR1 MNHEY, CDR2 SVGAGI. V was clipped by 7 bases and J by 2 bases, with 15 bases between them. The CDR3 has 15 amino acids. The CDR3 bases are TGTGCCAGCACCCGTAGCGCAGGGGCCTACAATGAGCAGTTCTTC. Protein product: CASTRSAGAYNEQFF.

The chain employs TRBV19 and TRBJ2-7; maybe TRBD2 (6 bases). Germline V gene lookup returns CDR1 LNHDA and CDR2 SQIVND (reference sequence). The CDR3 sequence is 14 residues long. V was shortened by 3 bases and J by 6 bases, with 15 bases between the two germline ends. CDR3 DNA: TGTGCCAGTAGTATCTCCGGGAGTGCCCTCGAGCAGTACTTC. It translates to CASSISGSALEQYF.

A note on this clone: No conserved phenylalanine or tryptophan is present at the end of the CDR3, so a read error is the likely explanation. The V call is TRBV9, the J call TRBJ1-1; tentatively, D is TRBD1 (5 bases). CDR3 size: 15 residues. Trimming cost V 4 bases and J 4 bases, with 17 bases left between them. In germline, CDR1 is SGDLS, CDR2 YYNGEE. CDR3 bases: TGTGCCAGCAGCCCACCTACGGGGGGAAGCACTGAAGCTTTCTCT. It translates to CASSPPTGGSTEAFS.

The chain has TRBV29-1 and TRBJ1-4, with D perhaps TRBD1 (6 bases). The CDR3 contains 16 residues. V lost 7 bases, J lost 10 bases, and 28 bases lay in between. Germline V gene lookup returns CDR1 SQVTM and CDR2 ANQGSEA. DNA of the CDR3: TGCAGCGCCACGGACAGCCTTGGTGATGTTTTAGGAAAACTGTTTTTT. This gives the protein CSATDSLGDVLGKLFF. Full variable domain (outside the CDR3, taken from reference TRBV29-1 and TRBJ1-4): SAVISQKPSRDICQRGTSLTIQCQVDSQVTMMFWYRQQPGQSLTLIATANQGSEATYESGFVIDKFPISRPNLTFSTLTVSNMSPEDSSIYLCSATDSLGDVLGKLFFGSGTQLSVL.

The CDR3 loop reads CASSESKGAALLVGYTF. CDR3 bases: TGTGCCAGCAGTGAATCCAAGGGGGCGGCCCTCTTAGTCGGCTACACCTTC. This chain uses TRBV6-1 with TRBJ1-2, with 7 nucleotides matching TRBD1. The CDR3 sequence is 17 residues long. Looked up from germline, CDR1 is MNHNS and CDR2 is SASEGT. J gave up 8 bases and V 2 bases, and 17 bases lay outside the gene matches.

The rearrangement links TRBV9 to TRBJ1-2, with D perhaps TRBD1 (5 bases). V lost 3 bases to trimming and J lost 8 bases, with 17 bases between them. Germline V gene lookup returns CDR1 SGDLS and CDR2 YYNGEE. The CDR3 contains 14 residues. This chain's CDR3 is CASSAGLAVSGYTF. Here the CDR3 DNA reads TGTGCCAGCAGCGCGGGACTGGCCGTCAGCGGCTACACCTTC.

The chain joins TRBV27 to TRBJ2-1; tentative D call: TRBD2 (7 bases). Germline V gene sequence: CDR1 MNHEY, CDR2 SMNVEV (reference sequence). This CDR3 contains 14 residues. The V and J ends lost 3 bases and 4 bases respectively, with 10 bases between them. The CDR3: CASSFRGAYNEQFF. The CDR3 DNA reads as TGTGCCAGCAGTTTTCGGGGGGCTTACAATGAGCAGTTCTTC.

The chain has TRBV6-5 and TRBJ1-2; the D gene is possibly TRBD1 (5 bases). The CDR3 covers 13 residues. The V end lost 2 bases, the J end lost 5 bases, and 9 bases lay between the germline ends. Germline CDR1 MNHEY, CDR2 SVGAGI. The CDR3 loop reads CASSYEGLYGYTF. For the CDR3, the DNA is TGTGCCAGCAGTTACGAGGGACTATATGGCTACACCTTC.

The chain couples TRBV7-6 to TRBJ2-1, with 12 bases identical to TRBD2. This CDR3 has 18 amino acids. The V gene end was trimmed by 0 bases and the J gene end by 9 bases; junction bases not matched to a gene: 12. Germline loops: CDR1 SGHVS, CDR2 FNYEAQ. CDR3 sequence reads: CASSLAVLLAGGPGEQFF. In DNA form, the CDR3 reads TGTGCCAGCAGCTTAGCGGTTTTGCTAGCGGGAGGGCCTGGTGAGCAGTTCTTC.

CDR3 bases: TGTGCCAGCAAGAGGGAAGGAGGGAACACTGAAGCTTTCTTT. Protein product: CASKREGGNTEAFF. The chain employs TRBV27 and TRBJ1-1; D not resolved. Germline V gene sequence: CDR1 MNHEY, CDR2 SMNVEV (reference sequence). The germline V and J ends were trimmed by 7 bases and 1 base, with 13 bases remaining between them. CDR3 length: 14 amino acids.

The chain has TRBV28 and TRBJ1-1; no definite D call. CDR1 and CDR2 (germline): MDHEN, SYDVKM. V was shortened by 6 bases and J by 8 bases, with 13 bases between the two germline ends. The CDR3 runs 12 residues. CDR3 sequence: CASSPSRQEAFF. CDR3 bases: TGTGCCAGCAGCCCGAGCCGCCAAGAAGCTTTCTTT.

This chain uses TRBV7-6 with TRBJ2-7; a possible D gene is TRBD2 (5 bases). Germline CDR1 and CDR2: SGHVS and FNYEAQ. V lost 5 bases, J lost 6 bases, and 17 bases lay in between. The CDR3 spans 14 residues. CDR3 sequence (DNA): TGTGCCAGCAGCCTCGGGAACCTTGAGGGCGAGCAGTACTTC. It yields the protein CASSLGNLEGEQYF.

The rearrangement joins TRBV6-1 to TRBJ2-6; 8 bases fit TRBD2. Per the germline V gene, CDR1 is MNHNS and CDR2 is SASEGT. J lost 0 bases, V lost 1 base, and 5 bases had no gene match. The CDR3 loop spans 18 amino acids. The CDR3 DNA reads TGTGCCAGCAGTGAAGTTCTGGCGGGGGGCTCTGGGGCCAACGTCCTGACTTTC. Translating it yields CASSEVLAGGSGANVLTF.

This chain joins TRBV13 and TRBJ2-1, with TRBD2 matching over 12 bases. Germline CDR1 is PRHDT and CDR2 is FYEKMQ (reference sequence). After removal of 5 bases from V and 10 bases from J, the junction contained 9 bases not matched to a gene. This CDR3 has 15 residues. The CDR3 DNA is TGTGCCAGCAGCCCAGAGACTAGCGGGAGCCCCGAGCAGTTCTTC. Its translation: CASSPETSGSPEQFF.

The chain carries TRBV27 and TRBJ2-7; maybe TRBD2 (5 bases). This CDR3 has 13 residues. Trimming pared 8 bases from V and 3 bases from J, leaving 14 bases between. Germline CDR1 reads MNHEY; CDR2 reads SMNVEV (reference sequence). DNA for the CDR3: TGTGCCAGCCTTGGCGGGCCTTACTACGAGCAGTACTTC. Its translation: CASLGGPYYEQYF.

The rearrangement uses TRBV14 and TRBJ1-1; TRBD1 matches 8 bases. Germline V gene data show CDR1 as SGHDN and CDR2 as FVKESK. The trim removed 2 bases at V and 3 bases at J, leaving 5 bases unmatched. The CDR3 sequence is 15 residues long. CDR3: CASSQRTGHYTEAFF. CDR3 DNA: TGTGCCAGCAGCCAACGGACAGGGCATTACACTGAAGCTTTCTTT.

This chain connects TRBV14 to TRBJ1-1; no clear D. Germline-derived CDR1 and CDR2 are SGHDN and FVKESK. The CDR3 is 11 residues long. The V gene lost 2 bases and the J gene lost 10 bases, with 8 bases spanning the gap. The CDR3, as DNA: TGTGCCAGCAGCCAAATGGGGAGAGCTTTCTTT. It is translated as CASSQMGRAFF.

The chain links TRBV19 to TRBJ1-1, with a possible D match to TRBD1 (5 bases). The length of the CDR3 is 15 residues. Germline lookup yields CDR1 LNHDA and CDR2 SQIVND (reference sequence). Deletions cut 7 bases from V and 4 bases from J, with 19 bases between. CDR3 protein: CASIPGNRVFTEAFF. The CDR3 DNA follows: TGTGCCAGTATCCCAGGGAATAGGGTTTTCACTGAAGCTTTCTTT.

The V gene is TRBV5-1, the J gene TRBJ2-7; 8 bases are shared with TRBD1. Losses at the gene ends were 4 bases for V and 3 bases for J; bases not matched to a gene: 6. The length of the CDR3 is 14 residues. Germline V CDR1 and CDR2: SGHRS, YFSETQ. The CDR3 nucleotides are TGCGCCAGCAGCCACACAGGGGGAGTCTACGAGCAGTACTTC. Protein product: CASSHTGGVYEQYF.